This TCR beta chain was identified in a study of neurological immune-mediated disorders. Turning to the study itself: The disease course was relapsing-remitting in roughly 31 and secondary progressive in about 9% of the roughly 34 multiple sclerosis patients. General study results and limits: No sharing of CDR3 amino acid sequences was observed among expanded clones across subjects, suggesting private repertoires in all groups.

TCRdb ran MiXCR on the 5' RACE reads and lists one entry per CDR3 protein. The sample lists just over 95,000 distinct CDR3 sequences, 3.5% occurring once. CDR3 size: 17 residues. V gave up 0 bases and J gave up 1 base, with 10 bases separating them. In germline, CDR1 is LGHNA, CDR2 YNFKEQ. This clonotype has ten or more counts. Its target is unknown. This clonotype was obtained from a woman between 18 and 29 years old with multiple sclerosis. The chain links TRBV4-2 to TRBJ2-6; tentatively, D is TRBD2 (5 bases). The specimen sequenced was PBMCs. The CDR3 DNA reads as TGTGCCAGCAGCCAAGAGGGGAGTAGTTCTGGGGCCAACGTCCTGACTTTC. Amino acid sequence: CASSQEGSSSGANVLTF.